The sequence of this TCR beta chain was determined in a study of T-cell memory formation after mild COVID-19. Regarding the study as a whole: Some clones that responded turned up in pre-infection memory, which suggests that cross-reactive memory joined in. From day 15 to 85, contracting clones were balanced between CD4 and CD8, whereas later expanders leaned toward CD4+.

TCRdb reanalysed the 5' RACE reads using MiXCR and keeps one entry per CDR3 protein. This table holds 65,000 to 90,000 distinct CDR3 sequences, 9.5% to 15% found once. The germline V gene encodes CDR1 MGHRA and CDR2 YSYEKL. The CDR3 has 15 amino acids. Points on this clonotype: Its matching antigen is unknown. A much larger clonotype is one base distant, so this may be a read error.

The chain combines TRBV4-1 with TRBJ2-1, with D maybe TRBD2 (7 bases). Sequencing was done on a sample of PBMCs or a T cell subset sorted from them (not recorded which). The clonotype comes from a man aged 18 to 35 who had mild COVID-19 (a few samples of this study predate the infection). Cell type and time point are not known. CDR3 in amino acids: CDSSQDSGGGNEQFF. The CDR3 DNA is TGCGACAGCAGCCAAGATTCGGGGGGCGGGAATGAGCAGTTCTTC.